The T cell receptor (beta chain) described here comes from a study of beta chain features in type 1 diabetes. Broader study findings: Cells expressing TCR highly could be over-represented by cDNA sequencing. Here, the possible influence of HLA type (on TCRB rearrangement) remained unresolved.

A note on this clone: Its matching antigen is unknown.

As every portion of the isolated RNA was reverse transcribed, the sequencing read expressed TCRB transcripts. The repertoire was sequenced with immunoSEQ multiplex PCR; TCRdb's copy has only in-frame clones and lacks some. Of about 930,000 clones listed, 17% were seen once; the top ten hold 0.02% to 0.03%. Each donor gave one heparinised blood draw averaging roughly 120 mL. Trimming cost V 7 bases and J 4 bases, with 13 bases left between them. CDR1 is MNHEY, CDR2 SMNVEV, per germline (reference sequence). The CDR3 loop spans 14 amino acids. The chain combines TRBV27 with TRBJ2-2; D is uncertain. The sequence came from a woman younger than 35 in good health. The sequenced material came from naive CD4+ T cells from blood. The CDR3 reads CASTVLGSTGELFF. The CDR3 region has the DNA TGTGCCAGCACCGTTCTGGGGTCCACCGGGGAGCTGTTTTTT.